One and the same sample provided the 32 T cell receptor beta chains below, sequenced in a study of blood T cells in healthy people across ages. It was with a sample-barcoded 5' primer and a J-beta primer mix that a second PCR of roughly 7 to 12 cycles was run. Using its own MiXCR run on the 5' RACE reads, TCRdb lists one record per CDR3 protein. The sample yields about 1.8 million distinct CDR3 sequences, roughly 52% seen once. The sample consisted of blood. Receptors originate from a woman aged 35 to 49 in good health.

This clonotype was recorded a few times. The chain uses TRBV7-9 and TRBJ2-3; D is possibly TRBD1 or TRBD2 (5 bases each). Trimming removed 4 bases at V and 5 bases at J, with 16 bases between. This CDR3 has 15 residues. Germline V lookup: CDR1 SEHNR, CDR2 FQNEAQ (reference sequence). The CDR3 sequence: CASSSLGGGGDTQYF. DNA for the CDR3: TGTGCCAGCAGCTCCTTGGGCGGTGGGGGAGATACGCAGTATTTT.

The CDR3 coding sequence is TGTGCCAGCAGTTACGGGGGGCCCACAGATACGCAGTATTTT. Translation: CASSYGGPTDTQYF. V and J are TRBV6-6 and TRBJ2-3; D may be TRBD1 or TRBD2 (6 bases each). Germline lookup yields CDR1 MNHNY and CDR2 SVGAGI (reference sequence). V was shortened by 2 bases and J by 2 bases, with 8 bases between the two germline ends. The CDR3 length is 14 residues.

The chain employs TRBV27 and TRBJ2-7, with 7 positions matching TRBD1. Germline-derived CDR1 and CDR2 are MNHEY and SMNVEV (reference sequence). V lost 2 bases to trimming and J lost 1 base; unmatched junction nucleotides: 5. CDR3 length equals 15 residues. This CDR3 reads CASSLRTGLSYEQYF. CDR3 nucleotides: TGTGCCAGCAGTTTAAGGACAGGTCTGTCCTACGAGCAGTACTTC.

This clonotype was counted only a few times. J is TRBJ2-1 and V is TRBV7-2; D is ambiguous. Germline CDR1 is SGHTA and CDR2 is FQGNSA. The CDR3 totals 15 residues. V shed 5 bases and J shed 6 bases, with 17 bases lying between them. CDR3 DNA sequence: TGTGCCAGCAGCATCCCGGGCCGTAGCACCAATGAGCAGTTCTTC. As protein: CASSIPGRSTNEQFF.

J is TRBJ2-1 and V is TRBV5-1; D may be TRBD2 (6 bases). The end of the DNA aligns better with TRBJ2-7, so the J call may be wrong. CDR1 SGHRS and CDR2 YFSETQ come from the germline V gene. The CDR3 contains 15 residues. In DNA form, the CDR3 reads TGCGCCAGCGCCCAAGGAGGGGTCTTGGACAATGAGCAGTACTTC. Translated: CASAQGGVLDNEQYF.

The chain has TRBV10-2 and TRBJ1-2, with TRBD1 identical over 7 bases. J gave up 4 bases and V 2 bases, and 7 bases lay outside the gene matches. The CDR3 runs 15 residues. Germline-derived CDR1 and CDR2 are WSHSY and SAAADI. CDR3 in amino acids: CASSETTGTAYGYTF. The CDR3 nucleotides are TGCGCCAGCAGTGAGACGACCGGGACAGCCTATGGCTACACCTTC.

This clonotype appeared a few times. This chain links TRBV7-9 with TRBJ2-7; TRBD1 matches 10 bases. The germline CDR1 and CDR2 sequences are SEHNR and FQNEAQ (reference sequence). The V and J ends lost 8 bases and 1 base, in that order; junction bases with no gene match: 8. The CDR3 sequence is 15 residues long. The CDR3 nucleotides are TGTGCCAGCGGCGCCGGGACAGGGGAATCCTACGAGCAGTACTTC. This encodes CASGAGTGESYEQYF.

The chain carries TRBV5-1 and TRBJ1-2, with D perhaps matching TRBD1 (6 bases). CDR3 length: 14 residues. The germline CDR1 and CDR2 sequences are SGHRS and YFSETQ. V lost 4 bases and J 2 bases, leaving 12 bases between the germline ends. Written as DNA, the CDR3 is TGCGCCAGCAGCATGGGACAAGGGAACTATGGCTACACCTTC. Residues: CASSMGQGNYGYTF.

V is TRBV7-2 and J is TRBJ1-2, with TRBD1 matching over 8 bases. With 5 bases clipped from V and 8 bases from J, the junction kept 10 bases outside the gene matches. The CDR3 spans 14 residues. Germline V gene sequence: CDR1 SGHTA, CDR2 FQGNSA. The CDR3 DNA reads TGTGCCAGCAGCATCGGACAGGGCGGCGGCGGCTACACCTTC. This gives the protein CASSIGQGGGGYTF. The variable domain in full, completed from reference TRBV7-2 and TRBJ1-2, reads GAGVSQSPSNKVTEKGKDVELRCDPISGHTALYWYRQSLGQGLEFLIYFQGNSAPDKSGLPSDRFSAERTGGSVSTLTIQRTQQEDSAVYLCASSIGQGGGGYTFGSGTRLTVV.

This chain links TRBV7-9 with TRBJ2-4; D tentatively fits TRBD1 or TRBD2 (5 bases each). Germline assignment: CDR1 SEHNR and CDR2 FQNEAQ (reference sequence). The CDR3 extends over 17 amino acids. Trimming cost V 5 bases and J 13 bases, with 30 bases left between them. This CDR3 reads CASSRISGLDPYNEQYF. The CDR3 DNA follows: TGTGCCAGCAGCCGCATTTCGGGGCTGGACCCCTACAATGAGCAGTACTTC.

The chain carries TRBV20-1 and TRBJ2-5; D unresolved. Looked up from germline, CDR1 is DFQATT and CDR2 is SNEGSKA (reference sequence). Trimming removed 2 bases at V and 6 bases at J, with 10 bases between. The CDR3 is made up of 12 amino acids. CDR3 loop: CSARPLGKTQYF. The CDR3 coding sequence is TGCAGTGCTAGACCGTTAGGAAAGACCCAGTACTTC.

This clonotype showed up just once. The rearrangement joins TRBV6-1 to TRBJ1-2; D is unclear. V gave up 3 bases and J gave up 4 bases, with 12 bases separating them. Germline V gene data show CDR1 as MNHNS and CDR2 as SASEGT. The CDR3 contains 14 residues. This CDR3 is CASSEEGSVYGYTF. CDR3 coding DNA: TGTGCCAGCAGTGAGGAGGGCAGTGTCTATGGCTACACCTTC.

The DNA for the CDR3 is TGTGCCACCAGCAATGTAGCGGGGGGATCCTACGAGCAGTACTTC. Its translation is CATSNVAGGSYEQYF. V and J are TRBV15 and TRBJ2-7, with 10 bases that match TRBD2. From germline, CDR1 is LNHNV and CDR2 YYDKDF (reference sequence). CDR3 length: 15 amino acids. V was pared by 4 bases and J by 1 base, with 4 bases of the junction left unmatched. The entire variable domain, with the rest obtained from reference TRBV15 and TRBJ2-7, is as follows: DAMVIQNPRYQVTQFGKPVTLSCSQTLNHNVMYWYQQKSSQAPKLLFHYYDKDFNNEADTPDNFQSRRPNTSFCFLDIRSPGLGDTAMYLCATSNVAGGSYEQYFGPGTRLTVT.

This clonotype was picked up a small number of times. The V and J genes are TRBV6-2 or TRBV6-3 and TRBJ1-2; possible D gene TRBD1, 6 bases. This CDR3 has 14 amino acids. CDR1 is MNHEY, CDR2 SVGEGT, per germline. Trimming cost V 2 bases and J 6 bases, with 13 bases left between them. The CDR3, as DNA: TGTGCCAGCAGTTACCGCAGGGGAGAGAATGGCTACACCTTC. Encoded protein: CASSYRRGENGYTF.

This clonotype was picked up a small number of times. This chain links TRBV12-3 or TRBV12-4 with TRBJ1-2, with TRBD1 matching 10 bases. V trimming: 7 bases; J trimming: 8 bases; junction bases outside the gene matches: 10. The length of the CDR3 is 14 residues. CDR3 bases: TGTGCCAGCACTAACCTATTGACAGGGGGCGGCTACACCTTC. Protein sequence: CASTNLLTGGGYTF.

V gene TRBV4-3 combines with J gene TRBJ1-4; the D is unclear. CDR3 length: 13 amino acids. The germline gives CDR1 LGHNA, CDR2 YSLEER. Trimming took 1 base from V and 7 from J, leaving 7 bases between them. The CDR3: CASSQGSIEKLFF. DNA of the CDR3: TGCGCCAGCAGCCAAGGATCCATTGAAAAACTGTTTTTT.

V and J are TRBV6-2 or TRBV6-3 and TRBJ2-1, with D unresolved. CDR1 and CDR2 from the germline V gene are MNHEY and SVGEGT. Trimming took 4 bases from V and 7 from J, leaving 11 bases between them. This CDR3 is 13 amino acids long. The CDR3 is CASSLPNWNEQFF. CDR3 sequence (DNA): TGTGCCAGCAGTTTGCCTAACTGGAATGAGCAGTTCTTC.

V gene TRBV2 combines with J gene TRBJ1-5, with D perhaps matching TRBD1 (6 bases). This CDR3 spans 14 amino acids. V gave up 4 bases and J gave up 4 bases, with 11 bases separating them. Germline V gene sequence: CDR1 SNHLY, CDR2 FYNNEI. CDR3 coding DNA: TGTGCCAGCAGTGGGACAGTTCCAAATCAGCCCCAGCATTTT. Translating it yields CASSGTVPNQPQHF.

The chain joins TRBV24-1 to TRBJ2-7; maybe TRBD1 (5 bases). The J call may be wrong; the DNA end is better matched by TRBJ2-5. Germline V gives CDR1 KGHDR, CDR2 SFDVKD. CDR3 length: 15 amino acids. The CDR3 DNA reads TGTGCCACCAGTGTCCCGACCCAGGGCCGGGAGACCCAGTACTTC. Its protein is CATSVPTQGRETQYF.

The sample holds a few counts of this clonotype. V is TRBV20-1 and J is TRBJ2-1, with D possibly being TRBD1 or TRBD2 (6 bases each). CDR1 DFQATT and CDR2 SNEGSKA come from the germline V gene (reference sequence). V was shortened by 3 bases and J by 3 bases, with 15 bases between the two germline ends. The CDR3 has 15 amino acids. The CDR3 is CSASYWGASYNEQFF. In DNA form, the CDR3 reads TGCAGTGCTAGCTATTGGGGGGCTAGCTACAATGAGCAGTTCTTC.

This chain connects TRBV4-3 to TRBJ1-2; TRBD1 agrees at 9 bases. With 1 base clipped from V and 7 bases from J, the junction kept 7 bases outside the gene matches. The CDR3 contains 15 residues. Per the germline V gene, CDR1 is LGHNA and CDR2 is YSLEER. In nucleotides, the CDR3 is TGCGCCAGCAGCCAAGGTTTCTGGGACAGGGCTGGCTACACCTTC. Protein sequence: CASSQGFWDRAGYTF.

The V call is TRBV6-5, the J call TRBJ2-7; TRBD1 matches at 11 bases. The better agreement between TRBJ2-5 and the DNA end casts doubt on the J call. The V gene's germline CDR1 is MNHEY and CDR2 SVGAGI. The CDR3 contains 15 residues. CDR3: CASSAGTGGRETQYF. The CDR3 DNA sequence: TGTGCCAGCAGCGCAGGGACAGGGGGTAGGGAGACCCAGTACTTC.

The V and J genes are TRBV19 and TRBJ2-1; the D gene is possibly TRBD2 (5 bases). In germline, CDR1 is LNHDA, CDR2 SQIVND (reference sequence). V dropped 5 bases and J dropped 6 bases, with 14 bases sitting between them. The CDR3 covers 14 residues. The CDR3 loop reads CASSPTGKGNEQFF. CDR3 DNA sequence: TGTGCCAGTAGTCCTACCGGGAAAGGCAATGAGCAGTTCTTC.

The rearrangement links TRBV28 to TRBJ2-5; possible D gene TRBD2, 7 bases. CDR1 is MDHEN and CDR2 is SYDVKM in the germline V gene. The V and J ends lost 2 bases and 4 bases respectively, with 14 bases between them. The length of the CDR3 is 15 residues. This chain's CDR3 is CASSLPGGPGETQYF. CDR3 in DNA: TGTGCCAGCAGTTTACCCGGGGGGCCGGGAGAGACCCAGTACTTC.

The chain has TRBV29-1 and TRBJ2-1; D assignment may be TRBD1 or TRBD2 (6 bases each). This CDR3 has 17 residues. The V end was cut by 3 bases, the J end by 0 bases, with 18 bases between. Germline V gene lookup returns CDR1 SQVTM and CDR2 ANQGSEA. The CDR3 reads CSVEGGGVLSSYNEQFF. CDR3 nucleotides: TGCAGCGTTGAGGGGGGCGGGGTCCTAAGCTCCTACAATGAGCAGTTCTTC.

This clonotype was seen more than once but under ten times. The chain uses TRBV6-2 or TRBV6-3 and TRBJ1-2; D unclear. The CDR3 contains 15 residues. Deletions cut 5 bases from V and 4 bases from J, with 17 bases between. The V gene's germline CDR1 is MNHEY and CDR2 SVGEGT. CDR3 loop: CASSRASFVSYGYTF. CDR3 DNA: TGTGCCAGCAGTCGGGCCTCGTTCGTCAGCTATGGCTACACCTTC.

The J gene is TRBJ1-5, the V gene TRBV11-2, with D unclear. CDR1 SGHAT and CDR2 FQNNGV come from the germline V gene. V lost 1 base and J lost 2, with 12 bases in between. This CDR3 comprises 16 residues. CDR3 DNA: TGTGCCAGCAGCTTAGGATGGTTAGATGGCAATCAGCCCCAGCATTTT. Translated: CASSLGWLDGNQPQHF.

This rearrangement joins TRBV7-3 to TRBJ2-1; D perhaps matches TRBD1 (5 bases). V lost 5 bases and J 9 bases, leaving 20 bases between the germline ends. Germline values: CDR1 SGHTA, CDR2 FQGTGA. This CDR3 is 15 amino acids long. The CDR3 spells CASSERVGLFGEQFF. The DNA for the CDR3 is TGTGCCAGCAGCGAAAGGGTGGGGCTTTTCGGTGAGCAGTTCTTC.

A few counts support this clonotype. This chain joins TRBV6-6 and TRBJ2-7, with 11 bases matching TRBD2. The V segment lost 4 bases and the J segment 6 bases; nucleotides outside the gene matches: 11. This CDR3 contains 16 residues. The germline V gene encodes CDR1 MNHNY and CDR2 SVGAGI (reference sequence). The CDR3 DNA is TGTGCCAGCAGTTCCATCATAGCGGGGGGGCCGGGCGAGCAGTACTTC. Amino acid sequence: CASSSIIAGGPGEQYF.

V is TRBV6-6 and J is TRBJ2-7; TRBD1 matches at 9 bases. The J call may be mistaken, given a closer DNA end match to TRBJ2-5. This CDR3 has 13 residues. The germline CDR1 and CDR2 sequences are MNHNY and SVGAGI (reference sequence). The CDR3 nucleotides read TGTGCCAGCTGCGGGACAGGGTCAGAGACCCAGTACTTC. Its protein product is CASCGTGSETQYF.

The gene calls are TRBV15 and TRBJ1-6, with D tentatively TRBD1 (5 bases). Trimming cost V 0 bases and J 10 bases, with 13 bases left between them. Germline V gives CDR1 LNHNV, CDR2 YYDKDF (reference sequence). The CDR3 length is 15 residues. CDR3 residues: CATSRDATGTSPLHF. The CDR3 DNA sequence: TGTGCCACCAGCAGAGATGCAACCGGGACCTCACCCCTCCACTTT.

The DNA of the CDR3 is TGTGCCAGCAGACCTTCGGACTGGTACTCCCACCAGCATTTT. Translated, it gives CASRPSDWYSHQHF. This chain links TRBV27 with TRBJ1-5; D gene uncertain. Per germline, CDR1 MNHEY and CDR2 SMNVEV (reference sequence). CDR3 size: 14 residues. Trimming took 6 bases from V and 12 from J, leaving 21 bases between them.